These 6 T cell receptor beta chains originate from one sample sequenced in a study of OX40 agonist ivuxolimab in advanced cancers. Sequenced by immunoSEQ multiplex PCR; TCRdb stores in-frame clones only, minus some. Of over 60,000 clones in the sample, roughly 87% were seen once. This specimen consisted of CD4+ or CD8+ T cells sorted from blood, obtained in a trial of the OX40 agonist ivuxolimab. These receptors were collected from an adult with an advanced solid tumor such as melanoma, head and neck, liver or kidney cancer.

The sample holds one count of this clone. The chain is built from TRBV28 and TRBJ1-5; 7 bases match TRBD1. V lost 2 bases, J lost 1 base, and 20 bases stayed unmatched. Germline loops: CDR1 MDHEN, CDR2 SYDVKM. The CDR3 has 21 amino acids. Here the CDR3 reads CASSLTFPTMRDSKSNQPQHF. CDR3 DNA: TGTGCCAGCAGTTTAACTTTTCCCACTATGAGGGACAGTAAGAGCAATCAGCCCCAGCATTTT.

This clone was seen just once. This sequence joins TRBV4-2 and TRBJ1-5; a possible D gene is TRBD1 (5 bases). The CDR3 covers 16 residues. Germline CDR1 is LGHNA and CDR2 is YNFKEQ. V was trimmed by 1 base and J by 1 base, leaving 11 bases between them. The CDR3 coding sequence is TGTGCCAGCAGCCAAGGCTATGAGGGGAGCAATCAGCCCCAGCATTTT. It encodes CASSQGYEGSNQPQHF.

V and J are TRBV27 and TRBJ1-6; no clear D. Trimming cost V 5 bases and J 5 bases, with 13 bases left between them. The CDR3 loop spans 15 amino acids. CDR1 MNHEY and CDR2 SMNVEV come from the germline V gene (reference sequence). The CDR3 nucleotides are TGTGCCAGCAGTCCTGTCAGGTCCCATAATTCACCCCTCCACTTT. This sequence encodes CASSPVRSHNSPLHF.

This chain joins TRBV7-2 and TRBJ2-7; 9 nucleotides line up with TRBD2. CDR1 and CDR2 (germline): SGHTA, FQGNSA. The V and J ends lost 7 bases and 5 bases, in that order; junction bases with no gene match: 6. CDR3 length: 13 amino acids. CDR3 sequence: CASKSAGGNEQYF. CDR3 nucleotides: TGTGCCAGCAAGTCCGCGGGGGGGAACGAGCAGTACTTC.

CDR3 region: CASSHLRDTYGYTF. The CDR3 DNA reads as TGTGCCAGTAGTCACCTCCGGGACACCTATGGCTACACCTTC. The chain carries TRBV19 and TRBJ1-2, with D tentatively TRBD1 (6 bases). With 5 bases removed from V and 4 bases from J, the gap between germline ends came to 14 bases. Germline-derived CDR1 and CDR2 are LNHDA and SQIVND (reference sequence). The CDR3 runs 14 residues.

This clone was seen only once. The V call is TRBV5-1, the J call TRBJ1-4; no reliable D call. V lost 5 bases to trimming and J lost 0 bases, with 8 bases between them. This CDR3 is 14 amino acids long. Germline values: CDR1 SGHRS, CDR2 YFSETQ. CDR3 nucleotide sequence: TGCGCCAGCAGGGAGGGTACAACTAATGAAAAACTGTTTTTT. Its translation: CASREGTTNEKLFF.